Detailed here is one TCR beta chain. This sample was taken from a study of blood T cell repertoires in COVID-19. Study details: Some COVID-19 samples were acute and others convalescent; all came from the United States, Italy and Spain. PBMCs, B-cell-depleted T cells, or T cells were the source of the cDNA or gDNA that made up the material.

As processed by the authors: By means of reference gene primer amplification, nucleated cell counts were estimated. Using immunoSEQ multiplex PCR, the repertoire was profiled, and TCRdb retains in-frame clones only, with some absent. That table gives V, J and clone size, and the DNA gave D and trimming. The table lists 70,000 to 100,000 clones, about two thirds of them singletons, with approximately 23% in the top ten. Germline V gene sequence: CDR1 GTSNPN, CDR2 SVGIG (reference sequence). The CDR3 covers 14 residues. After removal of 0 bases from V and 6 bases from J, the junction contained 5 bases not matched to a gene.

The chain carries TRBV30 and TRBJ2-7; 10 nucleotides agree with TRBD2. Sample: peripheral blood. This clonotype was obtained from an older woman in a cohort sampled during active or convalescent COVID-19. The CDR3 region is CAWSVLAGNGEQYF. The CDR3 DNA sequence: TGTGCCTGGAGTGTACTAGCGGGGAACGGCGAGCAGTACTTC.